The rows below give T cell receptor beta chains drawn from one sample of a study of T cells in localized non-small cell lung cancer. Here immunoSEQ multiplex PCR was the method, and the copy in TCRdb shows in-frame clones only, minus some. The data contain 45,000 to 60,000 clones, roughly 75% of them singletons. Specimen: PBMCs, collected before any cancer treatment. The receptors shown here come from a woman between 40 and 69 years old with stage II lung adenocarcinoma. Both conserved end residues are part of each CDR3.

length	V	CDR3
16	TRBV7-9	CASSFGLDSPNYGYTF
15	TRBV7-9	CASSRAQGELYEQYF
13	TRBV5-1	CASSLGQTYGYTF
15	TRBV13	CASSPAEGGTDTQYF
16	TRBV18	CASSPTGGGATDTQYF
16	TRBV28	CASSFAWDRSHGTQYF
14	TRBV5-8	CASKGLDNTYGYTF
11	TRBV29-1	CSVPKGYGYTF
17	TRBV5-5	CASSLGRQGGPYNEQFF
19	TRBV4-3	CASSQVRGEMTGTAYEQYF
12	TRBV29-1	CSVDGVEREQYF
14	TRBV27	CASSLFADRQEQFF
15	TRBV28	CASTWTSGFTDTQYF
13	TRBV6-5	CASTGGGDEKLFF
13	TRBV7-9	CASRAASNEKLFF
14	TRBV7-3	CASSLIPGADTQYF
14	TRBV4-1	CASRRGGVVGELFF
15	TRBV14	CASSPLPGTNYGYTF
14	TRBV5-6	CASSPQGLNYGYTF
16	TRBV6-5	CASSYFVGQSLAEAFF
15	TRBV7-2	CASSLRATFYNEQFF
13	TRBV2	CASRGPGTGELFF
13	TRBV19	CASSRTGRGGYTF
15	TRBV2	CASSTAGQANYGYTF
14	TRBV28	CALGGALNTGELFF
12	TRBV12-5	CASGFANTEAFF
13	TRBV29-1	CSADTGTGGEQYF
14	TRBV19	CASSIEPGGYGYTF
14	TRBV7-3	CASSLWGSNTEAFF
14	TRBV5-1	CASSSGQPNEKLFF
15	TRBV6-5	CASSYSNRGRRGYTF
10	TRBV6-1	CASGSYEQYF
12	TRBV29-1	CSATATNEKLFF
15	TRBV4-3	CASSLLTGENTEAFF
15	TRBV19	CASSIGAGARTEAFF
14	TRBV5-6	CASSLSLRKETQYF
17	TRBV30	CAWSVRGRGGLLETQYF
18	TRBV7-8	CASSSHSRLAGSQETQYF
14	TRBV28	CASRLPRDRGGYTF
14	TRBV5-1	CASSLGTANTEAFF